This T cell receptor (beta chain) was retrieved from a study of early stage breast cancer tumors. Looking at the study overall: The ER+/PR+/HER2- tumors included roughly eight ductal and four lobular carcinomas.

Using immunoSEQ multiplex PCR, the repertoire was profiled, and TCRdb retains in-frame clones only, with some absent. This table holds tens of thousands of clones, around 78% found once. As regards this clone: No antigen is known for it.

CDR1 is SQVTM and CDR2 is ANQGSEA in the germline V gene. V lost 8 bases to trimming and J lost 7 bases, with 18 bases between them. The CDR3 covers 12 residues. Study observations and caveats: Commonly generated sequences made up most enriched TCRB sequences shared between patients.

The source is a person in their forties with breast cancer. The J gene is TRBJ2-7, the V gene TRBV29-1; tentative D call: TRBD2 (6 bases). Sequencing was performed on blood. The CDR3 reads CSHPGVSGEQYF. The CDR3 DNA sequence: TGCAGCCATCCGGGGGTCTCGGGGGAGCAGTACTTC.